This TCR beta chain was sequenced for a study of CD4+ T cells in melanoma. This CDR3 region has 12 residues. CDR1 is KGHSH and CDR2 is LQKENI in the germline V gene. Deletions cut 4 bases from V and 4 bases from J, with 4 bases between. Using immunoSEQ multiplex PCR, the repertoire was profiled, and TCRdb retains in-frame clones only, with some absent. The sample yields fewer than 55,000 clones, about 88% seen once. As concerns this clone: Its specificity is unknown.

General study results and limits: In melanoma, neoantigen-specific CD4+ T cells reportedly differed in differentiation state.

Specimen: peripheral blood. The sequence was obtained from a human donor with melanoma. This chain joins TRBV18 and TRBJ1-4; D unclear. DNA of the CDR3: TGTGCCAGCTCACTTCTTAATGAAAAACTGTTTTTT. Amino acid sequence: CASSLLNEKLFF.